The next 29 T cell receptor beta chains were all read from a single sample in a study of shared clonotypes between healthy human individuals. The naive CD8 subset, CD45RO-negative cells positively selected for CCR7, excluded terminally differentiated effector memory CD45RA+ cells. The method was immunoSEQ multiplex PCR; TCRdb's version includes in-frame clones alone and lacks a portion of them. The sample comprises about 2,200,000 clones, roughly 91% of which are singletons, and roughly 1.7% rests with the top ten. Input material: naive CD8+ T cells from PBMCs. Receptors were obtained from a man between 18 and 29 years old in good health. Some clones in this sample may be carry-over from other donors' samples.

This chain connects TRBV5-8 to TRBJ1-1, with 7 nucleotides matching TRBD1. V lost 4 bases and J lost 0; bases outside the gene matches: 6. The germline CDR1 and CDR2 sequences are SGHTS and YDEGEE. This CDR3 region has 15 residues. The CDR3 DNA is TGTGCCAGCAGCGGGGACAGAACCATGAACACTGAAGCTTTCTTT. Translating it yields CASSGDRTMNTEAFF.

This chain joins TRBV5-1 and TRBJ2-5; D may match TRBD1 or TRBD2 (5 bases each). The V end lost 0 bases, the J end lost 4 bases, and 16 bases lay between the germline ends. CDR3 length: 16 amino acids. CDR1 and CDR2 from the germline V gene are SGHRS and YFSETQ. The CDR3 region has the DNA TGCGCCAGCAGCTTGGACCGGGCTTCGAGGGGAGAGACCCAGTACTTC. Translated, it gives CASSLDRASRGETQYF.

The rearrangement links TRBV10-3 to TRBJ2-2; D is ambiguous. The CDR3 totals 18 residues. CDR1 is ENHRY and CDR2 is SYGVKD in the germline V gene. Trimming cost V 2 bases and J 5 bases, with 21 bases left between them. The CDR3 spells CAISELLIAQERTGELFF. Here the CDR3 DNA reads TGTGCCATCAGTGAGCTCCTGATAGCTCAGGAGAGGACCGGGGAGCTGTTTTTT.

This chain connects TRBV5-4 to TRBJ2-2; D might be TRBD2 (5 bases). V gave up 2 bases and J gave up 4 bases, with 15 bases separating them. The CDR3 covers 16 residues. In germline, CDR1 is SGHNT, CDR2 YYREEE (reference sequence). The DNA for the CDR3 is TGTGCCAGCAGCTTCCTAGCAGACGTAGGCACCGGGGAGCTGTTTTTT. The encoded protein is CASSFLADVGTGELFF. The whole variable domain, filled in from reference TRBV5-4 and TRBJ2-2, reads ETGVTQSPTHLIKTRGQQVTLRCSSQSGHNTVSWYQQALGQGPQFIFQYYREEENGRGNFPPRFSGLQFPNYSSELNVNALELDDSALYLCASSFLADVGTGELFFGEGSRLTVL.

The rearrangement joins TRBV28 to TRBJ2-7, with TRBD2 matching over 9 bases. The CDR3 consists of 18 residues. In germline, CDR1 is MDHEN, CDR2 SYDVKM. Losses at the gene ends were 4 bases for V and 3 bases for J; bases not matched to a gene: 16. The CDR3 region is CASSSPLEREVVIYEQYF. In DNA, the CDR3 is TGTGCCAGCAGTTCCCCTTTGGAGCGGGAGGTGGTAATCTACGAGCAGTACTTC.

The chain has TRBV13 and TRBJ2-3; D is unclear. The germline V gene encodes CDR1 PRHDT and CDR2 FYEKMQ (reference sequence). This CDR3 spans 14 amino acids. V was clipped by 8 bases and J by 2 bases, with 14 bases between them. The CDR3 coding sequence is TGTGCCAGCCAGCCAGGACGGGTCACAGATACGCAGTATTTT. Its protein is CASQPGRVTDTQYF. The variable domain in full, completed from reference TRBV13 and TRBJ2-3, reads AAGVIQSPRHLIKEKRETATLKCYPIPRHDTVYWYQQGPGQDPQFLISFYEKMQSDKGSIPDRFSAQQFSDYHSELNMSSLELGDSALYFCASQPGRVTDTQYFGPGTRLTVL.

This rearrangement joins TRBV19 to TRBJ1-1, with 8 bases matching TRBD1. CDR3 length equals 15 residues. CDR1 and CDR2 (germline): LNHDA, SQIVND (reference sequence). The V segment lost 7 bases and the J segment 0 bases; nucleotides outside the gene matches: 7. The chain's CDR3 is CASTEDRVMNTEAFF. The CDR3 DNA reads as TGTGCCAGTACCGAGGACAGGGTGATGAACACTGAAGCTTTCTTT. The entire variable domain, with the rest obtained from reference TRBV19 and TRBJ1-1, is as follows: DGGITQSPKYLFRKEGQNVTLSCEQNLNHDAMYWYRQDPGQGLRLIYYSQIVNDFQKGDIAEGYSVSREKKESFPLTVTSAQKNPTAFYLCASTEDRVMNTEAFFGQGTRLTVV.

The CDR3 spells CASSLFFEGSQTQYF. CDR3 bases: TGTGCCAGCAGCTTATTCTTCGAGGGGAGCCAGACCCAGTACTTC. The V gene is TRBV7-9, the J gene TRBJ2-5; D may be TRBD1 or TRBD2 (5 bases each). The germline V and J ends were trimmed by 2 bases and 6 bases, with 16 bases remaining between them. The CDR3 has 15 amino acids. CDR1 and CDR2 from the germline V gene are SEHNR and FQNEAQ (reference sequence).

This chain uses TRBV7-9 with TRBJ2-7; 10 bases fit TRBD1. The germline CDR1 and CDR2 sequences are SEHNR and FQNEAQ (reference sequence). The CDR3 spans 16 residues. V shed 4 bases and J 10 bases; nucleotides not matched to a gene: 16. The CDR3 region is CASSYPEGTGEVEQYF. CDR3 sequence (DNA): TGTGCCAGCAGCTACCCGGAAGGGACAGGGGAGGTGGAACAGTACTTC.

This clone came up once. The rearrangement uses TRBV9 and TRBJ1-3, with 7 positions matching TRBD1. Per germline, CDR1 SGDLS and CDR2 YYNGEE. This CDR3 has 15 residues. With 4 bases clipped from V and 8 bases from J, the junction kept 12 bases outside the gene matches. The CDR3, as DNA: TGTGCCAGCAGCCCTCAGACAGGGTTCTCGGACACCATATATTTT. It translates to CASSPQTGFSDTIYF.

This clone was seen only once. The V gene is TRBV5-5, the J gene TRBJ2-7, with TRBD2 matching 11 bases. The V gene end was trimmed by 1 base and the J gene end by 3 bases; junction bases not matched to a gene: 0. Looked up from germline, CDR1 is SGHKS and CDR2 is YYEKEE (reference sequence). The CDR3 totals 14 residues. CDR3: CASSLTSGSYEQYF. CDR3 DNA: TGTGCCAGCAGCTTGACTAGCGGGAGCTACGAGCAGTACTTC.

This rearrangement joins TRBV28 to TRBJ2-3, with no clear D. The CDR3 loop spans 15 amino acids. The V end lost 5 bases, the J end lost 4 bases, and 16 bases lay between the germline ends. In germline, CDR1 is MDHEN, CDR2 SYDVKM. The CDR3 protein is CASSPVGSASDTQYF. The CDR3 DNA reads as TGTGCCAGCAGTCCGGTGGGATCGGCGTCAGATACGCAGTATTTT.

V usage is TRBV6-1 and J usage is TRBJ2-1; D is undetermined. V lost 6 bases, J lost 0 bases, and 9 bases lay in between. Germline CDR1 reads MNHNS; CDR2 reads SASEGT. There are 14 residues in the CDR3. This chain's CDR3 is CASSGFSSYNEQFF. In nucleotides, the CDR3 is TGTGCCAGCAGCGGGTTCTCCTCCTACAATGAGCAGTTCTTC.

The chain links TRBV2 to TRBJ1-1, with TRBD1 identical over 11 bases. V dropped 8 bases and J dropped 0; count of bases not matched to a gene: 8. The CDR3 totals 16 residues. Germline assignment: CDR1 SNHLY and CDR2 FYNNEI. CDR3 in DNA: TGTGCCAGCGAAATCGGACAGGGGGCTATGAACACTGAAGCTTTCTTT. Amino acid sequence: CASEIGQGAMNTEAFF.

This clone was seen a few times. The chain recombines TRBV29-1 with TRBJ1-5; D ambiguous. Per the germline V gene, CDR1 is SQVTM and CDR2 is ANQGSEA. Trimming stripped 4 bases from V and 0 bases from J, with 10 bases between. The CDR3 is made up of 14 amino acids. The CDR3 loop reads CSVGDHHSNQPQHF. The CDR3 DNA reads TGCAGCGTTGGTGACCACCATAGCAATCAGCCCCAGCATTTT.

V is TRBV5-1 and J is TRBJ1-6, with 9 bases that match TRBD1. Germline V gives CDR1 SGHRS, CDR2 YFSETQ. This CDR3 has 20 amino acids. J lost 2 bases, V lost 4 bases, and 16 bases had no gene match. CDR3 region: CASSPGGTGSSGTYNSPLHF. In DNA, the CDR3 is TGCGCCAGCAGCCCTGGTGGGACAGGGAGCTCAGGAACCTATAATTCACCCCTCCACTTT.

This chain links TRBV28 with TRBJ2-1; a possible D gene is TRBD2 (6 bases). The length of the CDR3 is 20 residues. Germline loops: CDR1 MDHEN, CDR2 SYDVKM. V shed 7 bases and J shed 1 base, with 29 bases lying between them. The CDR3 DNA is TGTGCCAGCATCCCTGCATTCTCGTTCGGTAGCGGTTCGTCCTACAATGAGCAGTTCTTC. Translation: CASIPAFSFGSGSSYNEQFF.

The chain links TRBV28 to TRBJ2-7; 10 bases match TRBD2. The V gene's germline CDR1 is MDHEN and CDR2 SYDVKM. Unmatched junction bases numbered 5, after V lost 1 base and J lost 5 bases. The CDR3 consists of 15 residues. The CDR3 coding sequence is TGTGCCAGCAGTTTATTCCTAGCGGGAGTAGACGAGCAGTACTTC. Translated: CASSLFLAGVDEQYF.

J is TRBJ2-1 and V is TRBV12-5, with D possibly matching TRBD2 (6 bases). CDR1 and CDR2 from the germline V gene are LGHNT and FRNRAP. The CDR3 has 15 residues. V dropped 6 bases and J dropped 4 bases, with 16 bases sitting between them. DNA of the CDR3: TGTGCTAGTGGGGCCGGGACGGGGGTGTACAATGAGCAGTTCTTC. Protein product: CASGAGTGVYNEQFF.

This clone turned up a few times. The same CDR3 arises from other DNA sequences in this sample as well. V and J are TRBV28 and TRBJ1-2, with TRBD1 matching 7 bases. This CDR3 spans 13 amino acids. J gave up 5 bases and V 4 bases, and 4 bases lay outside the gene matches. Germline V CDR1 and CDR2: MDHEN, SYDVKM. This chain's CDR3 is CASSYGTAYGYTF. The CDR3 nucleotides are TGTGCCAGCAGTTACGGGACAGCGTATGGCTACACCTTC.

The rearrangement links TRBV9 to TRBJ2-7; a possible D gene is TRBD1 (5 bases). Germline loops: CDR1 SGDLS, CDR2 YYNGEE. V was shortened by 0 bases and J by 0 bases, with 13 bases between the two germline ends. The CDR3 contains 16 residues. CDR3 coding DNA: TGTGCCAGCAGCGTAGATTCGACAGCCGTCTCCTACGAGCAGTACTTC. This translates into CASSVDSTAVSYEQYF.

The chain carries TRBV6-1 and TRBJ2-5; the D call may be TRBD1 or TRBD2 (5 bases each). V was shortened by 6 bases and J by 5 bases, with 16 bases between the two germline ends. CDR1 is MNHNS and CDR2 is SASEGT in the germline V gene. CDR3 size: 14 residues. CDR3 DNA sequence: TGTGCCAGCAGAGGGGCAGGGAGTTTGGAGACCCAGTACTTC. It encodes CASRGAGSLETQYF.

This chain uses TRBV5-1 with TRBJ2-1, with D perhaps given as TRBD1 or TRBD2 (6 bases each). The CDR3 totals 17 residues. CDR1 and CDR2 from the germline V gene are SGHRS and YFSETQ. Trimming pared 0 bases from V and 8 bases from J, leaving 21 bases between. In DNA, the CDR3 is TGCGCCAGCAGCTTGGCCGAGGGGTGGAGGGGGTCAGATGAGCAGTTCTTC. Translated: CASSLAEGWRGSDEQFF.

This chain links TRBV7-9 with TRBJ2-3; tentatively, D is TRBD1 (8 bases). V lost 4 bases and J lost 8, with 16 bases in between. This CDR3 is 14 amino acids long. The germline V gene encodes CDR1 SEHNR and CDR2 FQNEAQ (reference sequence). CDR3 residues: CASSSDRDYVTQYF. The DNA of the CDR3 is TGTGCCAGCAGCTCGGACAGGGACTACGTTACGCAGTATTTT. The full variable domain, in which reference TRBV7-9 and TRBJ2-3 provide the parts outside the CDR3, is DTGVSQNPRHKITKRGQNVTFRCDPISEHNRLYWYRQTLGQGPEFLTYFQNEAQLEKSRLLSDRFSAERPKGSFSTLEIQRTEQGDSAMYLCASSSDRDYVTQYFGPGTRLTVL.

The chain joins TRBV28 to TRBJ2-1; D could derive from TRBD1 or TRBD2 (6 bases each). This CDR3 spans 11 amino acids. V lost 6 bases and J lost 12, with 12 bases in between. Germline loops: CDR1 MDHEN, CDR2 SYDVKM. CDR3 sequence reads: CASSPPGAQFF. The CDR3 nucleotides are TGTGCCAGCAGCCCGCCGGGGGCGCAGTTCTTC. The whole variable domain, remainder taken from reference TRBV28 and TRBJ2-1, is DVKVTQSSRYLVKRTGEKVFLECVQDMDHENMFWYRQDPGLGLRLIYFSYDVKMKEKGDIPEGYSVSREKKERFSLILESASTNQTSMYLCASSPPGAQFFGPGTRLTVL.

This clone appeared once. The V and J genes are TRBV5-1 and TRBJ2-7, with D perhaps matching TRBD1 or TRBD2 (6 bases each). V was shortened by 4 bases and J by 4 bases, with 15 bases between the two germline ends. The V gene's germline CDR1 is SGHRS and CDR2 YFSETQ. This CDR3 spans 14 amino acids. DNA of the CDR3: TGCGCCAGCAGCCCAGGATGGGGGGCATACGAGCAGTACTTC. It yields the protein CASSPGWGAYEQYF.

This clone was seen a few times. The J gene is TRBJ1-1, the V gene TRBV7-6, with TRBD1 identical over 7 bases. V shed 2 bases and J 4 bases; nucleotides not matched to a gene: 10. CDR1 is SGHVS and CDR2 is FNYEAQ in the germline V gene. CDR3 length: 16 amino acids. CDR3 bases: TGTGCCAGCAGCTTACCCCCCTCGACAGGGCGCACTGAAGCTTTCTTT. Translated: CASSLPPSTGRTEAFF.

This rearrangement joins TRBV5-6 to TRBJ2-7; D is unresolved. The CDR3 totals 13 residues. Trimming removed 1 base at V and 3 bases at J, with 8 bases between. In germline, CDR1 is SGHDT, CDR2 YYEEEE. The CDR3 nucleotides read TGTGCCAGCAGCTTGTACAACAGCTACGAGCAGTACTTC. Protein sequence: CASSLYNSYEQYF.

The rearrangement links TRBV19 to TRBJ1-2; D may be TRBD1 (6 bases). The CDR3 spans 15 residues. Trimming removed 8 bases at V and 3 bases at J, with 19 bases between. Germline CDR1 LNHDA, CDR2 SQIVND (reference sequence). CDR3 bases: TGTGCCAGTTTACAGGGACATACTCGGGACTATGGCTACACCTTC. Translating it yields CASLQGHTRDYGYTF.